This T cell receptor beta chain was identified in a study of regulatory T cells in long-lasting Graves disease. Germline CDR1 SQVTM, CDR2 ANQGSEA. The CDR3 has 13 residues. V lost 3 bases and J 0 bases, leaving 8 bases between the germline ends. With iRepertoire HTBI primers and Arm-PCR of CDR3 regions, TCR beta libraries were built. TCRdb reprocessed the multiplex PCR reads with MiXCR, giving one entry per CDR3 protein. The table lists a few hundred thousand distinct CDR3 sequences, approximately 23% of them singletons. As to time point: persistent/refractory GD, antithyroid drugs over 5 years with positive TRAb. Construction of the TCR library relied on RNA isolated from PBMCs.

The rearrangement joins TRBV29-1 to TRBJ1-1; the D is unclear. The TCR was taken from a female donor with Graves disease. This specimen consisted of peripheral blood mononuclear cells (PBMCs), obtained when the disease was refractory, from a patient treated with antithyroid drugs. The CDR3 DNA sequence: TGCAGCGTTGAGTTAGGCTTGAACACTGAAGCTTTCTTT. Translating it yields CSVELGLNTEAFF.